The 28 T cell receptor beta chains given below trace back to one sample, sequenced in a study of Graves' ophthalmopathy and Graves' hyperthyroidism. RNA transcripts provided the template for amplifying TCR beta CDR3 regions. Following a first-round RT-PCR that used HTBI primers, a second-round multiplex PCR was carried out. Via MiXCR, TCRdb re-called the multiplex PCR reads, giving one row per CDR3 protein. The data contain more than 150,000 distinct CDR3 sequences, 30% to 45% of them seen just once; the ten biggest clones take up less than 6%. Sequences were obtained from peripheral blood. The receptors derive from a woman aged 40 to 49 with Graves' ophthalmopathy.

The gene calls are TRBV6-1 and TRBJ2-7; 12 nucleotides agree with TRBD2. CDR3 size: 17 residues. Trimming cost V 5 bases and J 0 bases; bases outside gene matches: 8. From germline, CDR1 is MNHNS and CDR2 SASEGT. This CDR3 reads CASSRTSGAYSSYEQYF. The CDR3 DNA reads TGTGCCAGCAGTCGGACTAGCGGGGCCTATAGCTCCTACGAGCAGTACTTC.

This clonotype was seen ten or more times. As DNA, the CDR3 is TGTGCCAGCAGTGGGGGGTGGGGAACTGAAGCTTTCTTT. Translation: CASSGGWGTEAFF. The chain has TRBV28 and TRBJ1-1; maybe TRBD1 (5 bases). CDR1 MDHEN and CDR2 SYDVKM come from the germline V gene. This CDR3 has 13 amino acids. The V end was cut by 5 bases, the J end by 5 bases, with 12 bases between.

V and J are TRBV12-3 or TRBV12-4 and TRBJ1-5, with D possibly being TRBD1 (5 bases). The CDR3 consists of 14 residues. Trimming shortened V by 3 bases and J by 4 bases, and 10 bases separated the two germline ends. The CDR3 DNA is TGTGCCAGCAGTTTGGGCAGGGTAAATCAGCCCCAGCATTTT. The encoded protein is CASSLGRVNQPQHF.

Ten or more counts support this clonotype. V gene TRBV29-1 combines with J gene TRBJ1-1; 8 nucleotides match TRBD1. Germline lookup yields CDR1 SQVTM and CDR2 ANQGSEA. The length of the CDR3 is 13 residues. Losses at the gene ends were 5 bases for V and 4 bases for J; bases not matched to a gene: 6. The CDR3 DNA sequence: TGCAGCGTTCTGACAGGGGCGATCACTGAAGCTTTCTTT. Its protein product is CSVLTGAITEAFF.

There are many counts of this clonotype. V usage is TRBV7-8 and J usage is TRBJ1-6, with 7 bases matching TRBD1. V trimming: 5 bases; J trimming: 8 bases; junction bases outside the gene matches: 9. This CDR3 has 15 amino acids. CDR1 and CDR2 from the germline V gene are SGHVS and FQNEAQ. The CDR3 region has the DNA TGTGCCAGCAGCAAGTGGGACAGAACCTATTCACCCCTCCACTTT. Residues: CASSKWDRTYSPLHF.

The V and J genes are TRBV12-3 or TRBV12-4 and TRBJ1-1; D gene ambiguous. The V end lost 5 bases, the J end lost 7 bases, and 11 bases lay between the germline ends. The CDR3 runs 12 residues. The CDR3 protein is CASSLQDVEAFF. As DNA, the CDR3 is TGTGCCAGCAGTCTCCAGGACGTTGAAGCTTTCTTT.

This clonotype was seen at least ten times. The gene calls are TRBV18 and TRBJ2-5; D not resolved. The germline CDR1 and CDR2 sequences are KGHSH and LQKENI. The V and J ends lost 4 bases and 3 bases respectively, with 3 bases between them. This CDR3 is 11 amino acids long. In DNA form, the CDR3 reads TGTGCCAGCTCACAAGAAGAGACCCAGTACTTC. Its translation: CASSQEETQYF.

This chain links TRBV4-3 with TRBJ1-1; D may be TRBD1 (5 bases). The germline CDR1 and CDR2 sequences are LGHNA and YSLEER. This CDR3 is built from 15 residues. Trimming shortened V by 3 bases and J by 1 base, and 12 bases separated the two germline ends. As DNA, the CDR3 is TGCGCCAGCAGCCAGGCACAGGAGACGAACACTGAAGCTTTCTTT. As protein: CASSQAQETNTEAFF.

This clonotype has at least ten counts. This chain connects TRBV4-1 to TRBJ2-5; D is uncertain. The V gene lost 2 bases and the J gene lost 2 bases, with 15 bases spanning the gap. This CDR3 region has 16 residues. In germline, CDR1 is MGHRA, CDR2 YSYEKL. The CDR3 DNA reads TGCGCCAGCAGCCAAACGTTCGGCGGCAGTCAAGAGACCCAGTACTTC. Protein product: CASSQTFGGSQETQYF.

This clonotype was picked up many times. V is TRBV11-2 and J is TRBJ2-7; TRBD2 matches 12 bases. J gave up 4 bases and V 3 bases, and 7 bases lay outside the gene matches. This CDR3 has 16 amino acids. Germline loops: CDR1 SGHAT, CDR2 FQNNGV. CDR3 sequence reads: CASSLSLAGGPYEQYF. CDR3 sequence (DNA): TGTGCCAGCAGCTTGAGTCTAGCGGGAGGGCCATACGAGCAGTACTTC.

The sample holds many counts of this clonotype. Here the CDR3 reads CASSVGRREMNTEAFF. CDR3 bases: TGTGCCAGCAGTGTGGGACGACGGGAAATGAACACTGAAGCTTTCTTT. The chain has TRBV25-1 and TRBJ1-1; D is perhaps TRBD1 (5 bases). Germline assignment: CDR1 MGHDK and CDR2 SYGVNS. V lost 4 bases, J lost 0 bases, and 15 bases lay in between. The CDR3 spans 16 residues.

Many counts were recorded for this clonotype. The gene calls are TRBV29-1 and TRBJ1-2, with TRBD1 matching over 11 bases. V shed 5 bases and J 6 bases; nucleotides not matched to a gene: 11. The CDR3 contains 15 residues. Germline CDR1 reads SQVTM; CDR2 reads ANQGSEA. The CDR3 sequence is CSVWTGGVWANGYTF. In DNA, the CDR3 is TGCAGCGTTTGGACAGGGGGCGTCTGGGCCAATGGCTACACCTTC.

The chain recombines TRBV7-2 with TRBJ2-5; D not resolved. Germline lookup yields CDR1 SGHTA and CDR2 FQGNSA. With 5 bases removed from V and 5 bases from J, the gap between germline ends came to 15 bases. This CDR3 contains 14 residues. CDR3 sequence: CASSPASADETQYF. CDR3 bases: TGTGCCAGCAGCCCTGCTAGTGCGGATGAGACCCAGTACTTC.

This CDR3 reads CASSSGPAGGSEQYF. CDR3 nucleotide sequence: TGTGCCAGCAGCTCTGGACCGGCGGGAGGTTCCGAGCAGTACTTC. This chain joins TRBV7-6 and TRBJ2-7, with 8 bases fitting TRBD2. Germline lookup yields CDR1 SGHVS and CDR2 FNYEAQ. V shed 4 bases, J shed 6 bases, and the junction held 11 bases outside the gene matches. The CDR3 length is 15 residues.

In its sample, this clonotype was seen many times. This chain connects TRBV27 to TRBJ2-7, with a weak D call TRBD1 (6 bases). The V and J ends lost 5 bases and 2 bases respectively, with 16 bases between them. The CDR3 extends over 15 amino acids. Germline values: CDR1 MNHEY, CDR2 SMNVEV (reference sequence). The CDR3 DNA reads TGTGCCAGCAGTCCTAGGGCACAGGGAGCCTACGAGCAGTACTTC. As protein: CASSPRAQGAYEQYF.

This clonotype was seen at least ten times. This chain joins TRBV28 and TRBJ2-1, with 7 bases aligning to TRBD2. This CDR3 comprises 14 residues. Trimming at V came to 8 bases and at J to 0 bases, leaving 4 bases not matched to a gene. Germline V gene lookup returns CDR1 MDHEN and CDR2 SYDVKM. DNA for the CDR3: TGTGCCAGCTTCAGCGGGAACTCCTACAATGAGCAGTTCTTC. This translates into CASFSGNSYNEQFF. The whole variable domain, filled in from reference TRBV28 and TRBJ2-1, reads DVKVTQSSRYLVKRTGEKVFLECVQDMDHENMFWYRQDPGLGLRLIYFSYDVKMKEKGDIPEGYSVSREKKERFSLILESASTNQTSMYLCASFSGNSYNEQFFGPGTRLTVL.

This clonotype was detected a few times. The chain is built from TRBV6-2 or TRBV6-3 and TRBJ2-7, with 11 bases fitting TRBD2. The germline V gene encodes CDR1 MNHEY and CDR2 SVGEGT. CDR3 length equals 14 residues. V lost 6 bases, J lost 5 bases, and 6 bases stayed unmatched. The CDR3 region has the DNA TGTGCCAGCAGGGGGACTAGCGGTTCCGACGAGCAGTACTTC. This gives the protein CASRGTSGSDEQYF.

In its sample, this clonotype was seen a few times. The chain uses TRBV12-3 or TRBV12-4 and TRBJ1-2, with D possibly TRBD1 on 6 matching bases. V gave up 3 bases and J gave up 4 bases, with 12 bases separating them. The CDR3 is made up of 14 amino acids. CDR3 region: CASSLGQETYGYTF. CDR3 bases: TGTGCCAGCAGTTTGGGACAAGAAACCTATGGCTACACCTTC.

This clonotype has ten or more counts. The J gene is TRBJ2-2, the V gene TRBV24-1; 10 nucleotides match TRBD2. This CDR3 is 16 amino acids long. V dropped 0 bases and J dropped 3; count of bases not matched to a gene: 0. Germline CDR1 and CDR2: KGHDR and SFDVKD. DNA of the CDR3: TGTGCCACCAGTGATTTGAGCGGGAGGGACACCGGGGAGCTGTTTTTT. The encoded protein is CATSDLSGRDTGELFF.

This clonotype has at least ten counts. The V gene is TRBV5-4, the J gene TRBJ1-2; TRBD1 matches 9 bases. From germline, CDR1 is SGHNT and CDR2 YYREEE (reference sequence). The junction had 8 bases not matched to a gene; V was cut back by 4 bases and J by 10 bases. This CDR3 is built from 13 residues. The CDR3 reads CASSLRDRVSYTF. The CDR3 DNA reads TGTGCCAGCAGCCTCCGGGACAGGGTATCCTACACCTTC. Based on the CDR3 plus reference TRBV5-4 and TRBJ1-2, the full variable domain is ETGVTQSPTHLIKTRGQQVTLRCSSQSGHNTVSWYQQALGQGPQFIFQYYREEENGRGNFPPRFSGLQFPNYSSELNVNALELDDSALYLCASSLRDRVSYTFGSGTRLTVV.

The chain recombines TRBV6-5 with TRBJ2-7; D call uncertain. This CDR3 spans 15 amino acids. Germline lookup yields CDR1 MNHEY and CDR2 SVGAGI. The ends were cut back, 2 bases at V and 2 bases at J, with 13 bases in the middle. The CDR3 region has the DNA TGTGCCAGCAGTTACCAAGACGTTCTTCCCTACGAGCAGTACTTC. Amino acids: CASSYQDVLPYEQYF.

The chain combines TRBV6-2 or TRBV6-3 with TRBJ1-1; 10 positions match TRBD1. Looked up from germline, CDR1 is MNHEY and CDR2 is SVGEGT. This CDR3 has 13 residues. V dropped 7 bases and J dropped 5; count of bases not matched to a gene: 4. The CDR3 coding sequence is TGTGCCAGCACCTGGGACAGGGGAACTGAAGCTTTCTTT. Translation gives CASTWDRGTEAFF.

This clonotype was detected many times. The J gene is TRBJ1-2, the V gene TRBV6-5; no clear D. This CDR3 region has 13 residues. V gave up 3 bases and J gave up 7 bases, with 12 bases separating them. The germline V gene encodes CDR1 MNHEY and CDR2 SVGAGI. The CDR3 loop reads CASSYSSDCGYTF. The CDR3 region has the DNA TGTGCCAGCAGTTATAGTTCGGACTGTGGCTACACCTTC.

This clonotype has a count of ten or more. This chain links TRBV6-5 with TRBJ1-5; possibly TRBD1 for D (5 bases). Germline V gene data show CDR1 as MNHEY and CDR2 as SVGAGI. The CDR3 covers 13 residues. Trimming pared 7 bases from V and 9 bases from J, leaving 16 bases between. The CDR3 is CASIISGQGPQHF. CDR3 DNA sequence: TGTGCCAGCATTATCTCAGGTCAGGGGCCCCAGCATTTT.

This clonotype has a count of ten or more. The CDR3 spells CASSTQRRPQETQYF. The CDR3, as DNA: TGTGCCAGCAGCACCCAGCGGAGACCCCAAGAGACCCAGTACTTC. The V and J genes are TRBV13 and TRBJ2-5, with TRBD2 as a possible D gene (5 bases). Germline CDR1 is PRHDT and CDR2 is FYEKMQ (reference sequence). This CDR3 is built from 15 residues. Between the trimmed V and J ends, which lost 5 bases and 1 base, there was a span of 14 bases. Using reference TRBV13 and TRBJ2-5 for the parts outside the CDR3, the full variable domain is AAGVIQSPRHLIKEKRETATLKCYPIPRHDTVYWYQQGPGQDPQFLISFYEKMQSDKGSIPDRFSAQQFSDYHSELNMSSLELGDSALYFCASSTQRRPQETQYFGPGTRLLVL.

The J gene is TRBJ2-5, the V gene TRBV15; perhaps TRBD2 as D (7 bases). Trimming cost V 8 bases and J 5 bases, with 12 bases left between them. Per germline, CDR1 LNHNV and CDR2 YYDKDF (reference sequence). The CDR3 sequence is 12 residues long. This chain's CDR3 is CATSGGRETQYF. CDR3 sequence (DNA): TGTGCCACCTCGGGGGGCCGGGAGACCCAGTACTTC.

The gene calls are TRBV7-2 and TRBJ2-5; possible D gene TRBD2, 6 bases. CDR1 is SGHTA and CDR2 is FQGNSA in the germline V gene. Trimming removed 6 bases at V and 4 bases at J, with 18 bases between. The CDR3 runs 15 residues. The CDR3 nucleotides are TGTGCCAGCAGTTCAACGGGACTCCTTGGAGAGACCCAGTACTTC. Protein product: CASSSTGLLGETQYF.

The CDR3 bases are TGCAGTGCTAGTGCTTGGACAGGGGGTCACTATGGCTACACCTTC. Translating gives CSASAWTGGHYGYTF. V gene TRBV20-1 combines with J gene TRBJ1-2; 10 nucleotides align to TRBD1. This CDR3 has 15 amino acids. The germline CDR1 and CDR2 sequences are DFQATT and SNEGSKA (reference sequence). The ends lost 3 bases at V and 3 bases at J; junction bases unmatched: 7.